This TCR beta chain originates from a study of blood T cell repertoires in COVID-19. Study background: PBMCs, B-cell-depleted T cells, or T cells were the source of the cDNA or gDNA that made up the material.

The length of the CDR3 is 15 residues. J gave up 4 bases and V 5 bases, and 7 bases lay outside the gene matches. Looked up from germline, CDR1 is LNHDA and CDR2 is SQIVND (reference sequence). Sequencing was performed with immunoSEQ multiplex PCR; in TCRdb, only in-frame clones are kept and a portion is missing. The sample carries about 200,000 clones, around nine tenths recorded once. The sample taken for sequencing was peripheral blood. The source is a man in his forties with acute or convalescent COVID-19. This sequence joins TRBV19 and TRBJ2-3, with TRBD2 identical over 9 bases. CDR3 nucleotides: TGTGCCAGTAGTGCCGGGACTAGCTTTGCAGATACGCAGTATTTT. Translated: CASSAGTSFADTQYF. Full variable domain (rest looked up from reference TRBV19 and TRBJ2-3): DGGITQSPKYLFRKEGQNVTLSCEQNLNHDAMYWYRQDPGQGLRLIYYSQIVNDFQKGDIAEGYSVSREKKESFPLTVTSAQKNPTAFYLCASSAGTSFADTQYFGPGTRLTVL.